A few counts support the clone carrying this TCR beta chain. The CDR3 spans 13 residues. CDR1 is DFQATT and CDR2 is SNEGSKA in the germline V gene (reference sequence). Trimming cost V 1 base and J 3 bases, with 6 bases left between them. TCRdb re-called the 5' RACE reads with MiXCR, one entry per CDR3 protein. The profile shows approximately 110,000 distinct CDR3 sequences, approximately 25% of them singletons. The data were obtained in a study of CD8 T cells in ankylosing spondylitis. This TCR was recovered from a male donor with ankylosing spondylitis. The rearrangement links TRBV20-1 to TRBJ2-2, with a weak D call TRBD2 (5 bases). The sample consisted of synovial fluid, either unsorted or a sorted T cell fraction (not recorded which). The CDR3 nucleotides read TGCAGTGCTAGAGCGGGATACACCGGGGAGCTGTTTTTT. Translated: CSARAGYTGELFF.